The 14 T cell receptor beta chains below were found in one sample sequenced in a study of T-cell memory formation after mild COVID-19. MiXCR was run by TCRdb on the 5' RACE reads, yielding one entry per CDR3 protein. The sample consists of roughly 600,000 distinct CDR3 sequences, roughly 17% of them appearing once. The material sequenced was PBMCs or a T cell subset sorted from them (not recorded which). These receptors were obtained from an adult woman who had mild COVID-19 (a few samples of this study predate the infection). Cell type and time point are not known.

The V and J genes are TRBV12-3 or TRBV12-4 and TRBJ2-2, with 7 bases matching TRBD2. The junction had 14 bases not matched to a gene; V was cut back by 6 bases and J by 4 bases. This CDR3 is built from 17 residues. CDR3 nucleotides: TGTGCCAGCAGCCAATTTGGGAGGGGCCCGGGCACCGGGGAGCTGTTTTTT. Amino acid sequence: CASSQFGRGPGTGELFF.

The V call is TRBV6-1, the J call TRBJ2-5; 11 positions match TRBD2. The CDR3 contains 18 residues. V trimming: 2 bases; J trimming: 4 bases; junction bases outside the gene matches: 12. CDR1 is MNHNS and CDR2 is SASEGT in the germline V gene. The chain's CDR3 is CASSESPRSSGGSETQYF. The CDR3, as DNA: TGTGCCAGCAGTGAATCTCCCAGGTCTAGCGGGGGGTCAGAGACCCAGTACTTC.

This clonotype has a handful of counts. The V and J genes are TRBV24-1 and TRBJ1-1, with D perhaps TRBD1 (6 bases). The CDR3 contains 15 residues. Germline V gene sequence: CDR1 KGHDR, CDR2 SFDVKD. V was clipped by 7 bases and J by 4 bases, with 18 bases between them. This chain's CDR3 is CATSVTRGSSTEAFF. For the CDR3, the DNA is TGTGCCACCAGCGTAACCAGGGGTTCGAGCACTGAAGCTTTCTTT.

The CDR3 sequence: CASSLDISETQYF. The CDR3 bases are TGTGCCAGCAGCTTGGACATCTCAGAGACCCAGTACTTC. The rearrangement links TRBV5-5 to TRBJ2-5; D is unclear. The CDR3 length is 13 residues. Trimming shortened V by 0 bases and J by 4 bases, and 7 bases separated the two germline ends. Per the germline V gene, CDR1 is SGHKS and CDR2 is YYEKEE (reference sequence).

The V call is TRBV24-1, the J call TRBJ2-5; perhaps TRBD1 as D (6 bases). Germline V lookup: CDR1 KGHDR, CDR2 SFDVKD. The CDR3 contains 14 residues. Trimming took off 4 bases at V and 5 bases at J, with 13 bases between the two ends. This CDR3 is CATSDQDSRETQYF. CDR3 coding DNA: TGTGCCACCAGTGACCAGGACAGTCGGGAGACCCAGTACTTC.

The CDR3 is CASSPPGRKETQYF. CDR3 DNA sequence: TGTGCCAGCAGCCCTCCGGGACGGAAAGAGACCCAGTACTTC. The chain links TRBV5-6 to TRBJ2-5; the D call may be TRBD1 or TRBD2 (5 bases each). This CDR3 comprises 14 residues. Germline V gene lookup returns CDR1 SGHDT and CDR2 YYEEEE. V lost 4 bases, J lost 3 bases, and 13 bases lay in between.

This clonotype was detected many times. The chain is built from TRBV4-1 and TRBJ2-7; 7 bases fit TRBD1. Germline V CDR1 and CDR2: MGHRA, YSYEKL. V lost 4 bases, J lost 6 bases, and 6 bases stayed unmatched. CDR3 length equals 13 residues. Here the CDR3 DNA reads TGCGCCAGCAGCCCTTCCACAGGGGTCGAGCAGTACTTC. This codes for CASSPSTGVEQYF.

V is TRBV5-1 and J is TRBJ1-2; TRBD1 aligns across 9 bases. The CDR3 has 15 residues. Germline V gene data show CDR1 as SGHRS and CDR2 as YFSETQ. V was clipped by 3 bases and J by 6 bases; unmatched bases: 9. CDR3: CASSSITGGVDGYTF. Here the CDR3 DNA reads TGCGCCAGCAGCTCAATAACAGGGGGCGTAGATGGCTACACCTTC.

The table lists this clonotype with many counts. V usage is TRBV12-3 or TRBV12-4 and J usage is TRBJ2-3; no definite D call. V was shortened by 2 bases and J by 1 base, with 7 bases between the two germline ends. This CDR3 is built from 14 residues. As DNA, the CDR3 is TGTGCCAGCAGTTTACGTATGGGCACAGATACGCAGTATTTT. It codes for CASSLRMGTDTQYF.

The chain recombines TRBV5-1 with TRBJ2-7, with 10 bases lining up with TRBD2. The CDR3 has 17 residues. Germline V gives CDR1 SGHRS, CDR2 YFSETQ. After removal of 3 bases from V and 1 base from J, the junction contained 10 bases not matched to a gene. DNA for the CDR3: TGCGCCAGCAGCTCCTTCCCCGGGACTAGCGTTTCCTACGAGCAGTACTTC. Amino acid sequence: CASSSFPGTSVSYEQYF.

This clonotype has just a few counts. V usage is TRBV5-1 and J usage is TRBJ1-4; 9 bases are shared with TRBD1. With 4 bases clipped from V and 8 bases from J, the junction kept 9 bases outside the gene matches. CDR3 size: 15 residues. CDR1 is SGHRS, CDR2 YFSETQ, per germline. In DNA form, the CDR3 reads TGCGCCAGCAGCCCCACAGGGGGCGCGAGGGAAAAACTGTTTTTT. Translation gives CASSPTGGAREKLFF.

The gene calls are TRBV24-1 and TRBJ2-2; 12 nucleotides agree with TRBD2. CDR1 and CDR2 (germline): KGHDR, SFDVKD. V was pared by 2 bases and J by 3 bases, with 3 bases of the junction left unmatched. The CDR3 has 17 amino acids. In DNA form, the CDR3 reads TGTGCCACCAGTGATTGGACTAGCGGGGTTTACACCGGGGAGCTGTTTTTT. Translated, it gives CATSDWTSGVYTGELFF.

The sample holds a few counts of this clonotype. The V call is TRBV5-1, the J call TRBJ2-6, with 7 nucleotides matching TRBD1. CDR3 length: 14 residues. Germline assignment: CDR1 SGHRS and CDR2 YFSETQ. Trimming removed 10 bases from V and 2 bases from J; junction bases left unmatched: 6. This chain's CDR3 is CASKQGPGANVLTF. CDR3 bases: TGCGCCTCCAAACAGGGGCCTGGGGCCAACGTCCTGACTTTC.

This clonotype was counted between two and nine times. The J gene is TRBJ2-1, the V gene TRBV24-1, with TRBD2 matching 11 bases. This CDR3 has 17 amino acids. Germline trimming cut 4 bases from V and 4 bases from J; bases unmatched to any gene: 8. Germline V CDR1 and CDR2: KGHDR, SFDVKD. The CDR3 DNA follows: TGTGCCACCAGTGACGCAGCCGGGACTAGCGGTTACAATGAGCAGTTCTTC. Translated, it gives CATSDAAGTSGYNEQFF.